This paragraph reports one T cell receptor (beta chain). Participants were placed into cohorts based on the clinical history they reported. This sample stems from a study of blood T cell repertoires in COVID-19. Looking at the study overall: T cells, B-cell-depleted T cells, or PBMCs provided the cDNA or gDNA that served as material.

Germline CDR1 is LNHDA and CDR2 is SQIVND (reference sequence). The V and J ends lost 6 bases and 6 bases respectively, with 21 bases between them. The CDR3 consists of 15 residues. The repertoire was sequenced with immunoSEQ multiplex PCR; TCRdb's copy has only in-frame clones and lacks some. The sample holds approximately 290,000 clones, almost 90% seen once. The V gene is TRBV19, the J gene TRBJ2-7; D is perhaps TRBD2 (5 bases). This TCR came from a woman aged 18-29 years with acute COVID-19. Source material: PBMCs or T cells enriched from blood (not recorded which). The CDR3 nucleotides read TGTGCCAGTAGCGCCCCTGGAGGCAGCGGAACCGAGCAGTACTTC. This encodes CASSAPGGSGTEQYF.